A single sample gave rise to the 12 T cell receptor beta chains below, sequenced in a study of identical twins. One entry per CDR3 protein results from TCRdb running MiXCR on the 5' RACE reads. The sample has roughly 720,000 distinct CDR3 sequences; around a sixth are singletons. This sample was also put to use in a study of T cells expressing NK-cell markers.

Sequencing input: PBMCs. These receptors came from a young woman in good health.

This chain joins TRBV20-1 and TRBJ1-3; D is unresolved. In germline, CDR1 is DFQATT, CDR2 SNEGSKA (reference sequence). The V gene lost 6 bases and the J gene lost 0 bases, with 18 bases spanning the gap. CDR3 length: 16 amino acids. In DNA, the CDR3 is TGCAGTGCGCAAGCTAGGGCCAGCCACTCTGGAAACACCATATATTTT. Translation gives CSAQARASHSGNTIYF.

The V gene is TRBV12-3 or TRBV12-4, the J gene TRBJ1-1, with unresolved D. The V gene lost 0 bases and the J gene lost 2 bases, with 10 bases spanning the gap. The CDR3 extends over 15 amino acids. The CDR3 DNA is TGTGCCAGCAGTTTAGCGCGGCAGAGAAACACTGAAGCTTTCTTT. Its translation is CASSLARQRNTEAFF.

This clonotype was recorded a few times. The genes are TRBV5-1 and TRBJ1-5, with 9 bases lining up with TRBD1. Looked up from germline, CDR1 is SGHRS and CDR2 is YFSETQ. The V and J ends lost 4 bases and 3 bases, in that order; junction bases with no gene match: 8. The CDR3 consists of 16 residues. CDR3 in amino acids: CASSLGTGSDNQPQHF. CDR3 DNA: TGCGCCAGCAGCCTGGGGACAGGGAGTGACAATCAGCCCCAGCATTTT.

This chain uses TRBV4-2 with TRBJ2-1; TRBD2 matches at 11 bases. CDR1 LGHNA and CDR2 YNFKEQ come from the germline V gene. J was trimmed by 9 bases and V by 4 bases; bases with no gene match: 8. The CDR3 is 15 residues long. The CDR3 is CASSLGIAGGPEQFF. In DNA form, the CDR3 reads TGTGCCAGCAGCCTCGGGATAGCGGGGGGGCCTGAGCAGTTCTTC.

CDR3 amino acids: CASSASLGTGIDTQYF. The CDR3 region has the DNA TGTGCCAGCAGCGCAAGCCTCGGGACAGGGATAGATACGCAGTATTTT. The V and J genes are TRBV9 and TRBJ2-3; 9 bases line up with TRBD1. The CDR3 is made up of 16 amino acids. V dropped 3 bases and J dropped 5; count of bases not matched to a gene: 10. The germline V gene encodes CDR1 SGDLS and CDR2 YYNGEE.

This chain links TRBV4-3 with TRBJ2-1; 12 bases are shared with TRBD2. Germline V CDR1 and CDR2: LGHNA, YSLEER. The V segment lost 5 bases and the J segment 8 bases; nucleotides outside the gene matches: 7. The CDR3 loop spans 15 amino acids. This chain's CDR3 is CASSLTTSGSHEQFF. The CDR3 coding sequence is TGCGCCAGCAGCTTAACGACTAGCGGGAGTCATGAGCAGTTCTTC.

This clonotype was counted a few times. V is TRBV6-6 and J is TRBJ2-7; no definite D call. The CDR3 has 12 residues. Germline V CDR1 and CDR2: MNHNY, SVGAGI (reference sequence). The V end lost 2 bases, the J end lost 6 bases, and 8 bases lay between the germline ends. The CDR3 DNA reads TGTGCCAGCAGTTACCACGGTTCCGAGCAGTACTTC. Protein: CASSYHGSEQYF.

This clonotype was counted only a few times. The CDR3 nucleotides are TGCGCCAGCAGCGGTGCACGACTAGCGGGAAAACGTAGCTCCTACAATGAGCAGTTCTTC. This encodes CASSGARLAGKRSSYNEQFF. The genes are TRBV4-1 and TRBJ2-1, with TRBD2 identical over 11 bases. The J segment lost 0 bases and the V segment lost 5 bases, leaving 15 bases of the junction unmatched. CDR3 length: 20 residues. Per the germline V gene, CDR1 is MGHRA and CDR2 is YSYEKL.

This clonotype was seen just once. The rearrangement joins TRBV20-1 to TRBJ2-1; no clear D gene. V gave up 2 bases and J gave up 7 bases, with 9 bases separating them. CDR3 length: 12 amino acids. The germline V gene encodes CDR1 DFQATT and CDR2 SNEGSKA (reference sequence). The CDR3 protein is CSARKLPNEQFF. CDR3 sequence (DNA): TGCAGTGCTAGAAAGCTACCTAATGAGCAGTTCTTC.

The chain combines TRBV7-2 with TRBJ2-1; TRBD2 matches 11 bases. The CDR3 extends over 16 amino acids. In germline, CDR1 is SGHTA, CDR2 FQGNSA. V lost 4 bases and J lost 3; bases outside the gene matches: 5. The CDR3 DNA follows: TGTGCCAGCAGCTGGCACACTAGCGGGAGCTACAATGAGCAGTTCTTC. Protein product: CASSWHTSGSYNEQFF. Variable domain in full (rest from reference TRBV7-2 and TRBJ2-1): GAGVSQSPSNKVTEKGKDVELRCDPISGHTALYWYRQSLGQGLEFLIYFQGNSAPDKSGLPSDRFSAERTGGSVSTLTIQRTQQEDSAVYLCASSWHTSGSYNEQFFGPGTRLTVL.

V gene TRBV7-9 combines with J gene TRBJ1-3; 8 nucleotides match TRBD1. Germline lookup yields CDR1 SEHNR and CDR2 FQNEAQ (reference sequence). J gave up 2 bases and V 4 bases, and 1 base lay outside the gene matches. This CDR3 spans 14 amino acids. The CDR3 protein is CASSSDRAGNTIYF. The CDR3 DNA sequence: TGTGCCAGCAGCTCGGACAGGGCTGGAAACACCATATATTTT.

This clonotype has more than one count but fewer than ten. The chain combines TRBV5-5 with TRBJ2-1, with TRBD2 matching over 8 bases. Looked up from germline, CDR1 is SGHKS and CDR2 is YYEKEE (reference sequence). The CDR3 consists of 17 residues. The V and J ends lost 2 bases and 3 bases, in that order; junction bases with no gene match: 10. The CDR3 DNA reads TGTGCCAGCAGCTTTCTTGGACGGGAGGGGTACTACAATGAGCAGTTCTTC. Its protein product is CASSFLGREGYYNEQFF.